This T cell receptor beta chain stems from a study of T cells in Graves' hyperthyroidism and ophthalmopathy. Study-wide results and limits: Researchers report that a 13 V-J model separated ophthalmopathy from stable hyperthyroidism. Appearing also in blood were most of the thyroid clonotypes expanded above 0.001.

Under 3 months was the duration of disease in ophthalmopathy patients, who also had a Clinical Activity Score of at least 3 and a NOSPECS grade of at least 4. Ten or more counts support this clonotype. What it recognizes is unknown. TCR beta CDR3 sequences were amplified from RNA transcripts. The study used the HTBI primer set for a first-round RT-PCR of the TCR CDR3. TCRdb re-derived calls from the multiplex PCR reads in MiXCR, one entry per CDR3 protein. The repertoire holds a few hundred thousand distinct CDR3 sequences, approximately 18% seen once, with 35% to 45% in the top ten. Losses at the gene ends were 1 base for V and 5 bases for J; bases not matched to a gene: 6. This CDR3 comprises 16 residues. The V gene's germline CDR1 is SGHVS and CDR2 FQNEAQ.

The TCR originated in a man in his fifties or sixties with Graves' ophthalmopathy. The chain couples TRBV7-8 to TRBJ2-7; 12 nucleotides line up with TRBD2. Sequenced input: blood. The CDR3 protein is CASSLGGLAGTNEQYF. Here the CDR3 DNA reads TGTGCCAGCAGCTTAGGAGGACTAGCGGGAACAAACGAGCAGTACTTC.